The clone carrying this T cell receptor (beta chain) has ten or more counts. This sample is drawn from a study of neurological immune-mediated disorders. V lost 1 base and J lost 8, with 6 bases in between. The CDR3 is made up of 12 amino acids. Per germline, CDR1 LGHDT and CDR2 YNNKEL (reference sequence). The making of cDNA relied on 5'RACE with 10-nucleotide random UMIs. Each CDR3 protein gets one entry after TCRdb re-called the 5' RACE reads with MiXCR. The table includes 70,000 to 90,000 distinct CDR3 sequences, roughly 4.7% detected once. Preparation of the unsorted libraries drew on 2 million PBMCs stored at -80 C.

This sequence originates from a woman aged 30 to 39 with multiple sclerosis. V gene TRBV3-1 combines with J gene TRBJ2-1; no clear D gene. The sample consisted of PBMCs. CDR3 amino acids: CASSQVGHEQFF. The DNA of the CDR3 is TGTGCCAGCAGCCAAGTAGGCCATGAGCAGTTCTTC.